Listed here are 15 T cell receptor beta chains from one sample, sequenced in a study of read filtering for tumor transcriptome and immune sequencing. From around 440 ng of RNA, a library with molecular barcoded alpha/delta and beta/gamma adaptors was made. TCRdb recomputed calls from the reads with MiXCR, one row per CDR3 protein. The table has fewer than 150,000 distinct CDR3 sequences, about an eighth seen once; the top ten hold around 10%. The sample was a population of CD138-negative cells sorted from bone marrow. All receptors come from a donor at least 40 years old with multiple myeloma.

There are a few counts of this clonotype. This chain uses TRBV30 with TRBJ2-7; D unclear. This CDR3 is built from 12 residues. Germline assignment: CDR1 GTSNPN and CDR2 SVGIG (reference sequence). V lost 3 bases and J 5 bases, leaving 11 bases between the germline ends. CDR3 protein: CAWSAPWDEQYF. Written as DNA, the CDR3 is TGTGCCTGGAGCGCCCCCTGGGACGAGCAGTACTTC.

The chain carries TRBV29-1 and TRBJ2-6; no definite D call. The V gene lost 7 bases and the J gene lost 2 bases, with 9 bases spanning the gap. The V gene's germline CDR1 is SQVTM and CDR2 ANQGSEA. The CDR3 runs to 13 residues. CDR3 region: CSAADPGANVLTF. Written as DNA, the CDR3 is TGCAGCGCCGCAGACCCTGGGGCCAACGTCCTGACTTTC.

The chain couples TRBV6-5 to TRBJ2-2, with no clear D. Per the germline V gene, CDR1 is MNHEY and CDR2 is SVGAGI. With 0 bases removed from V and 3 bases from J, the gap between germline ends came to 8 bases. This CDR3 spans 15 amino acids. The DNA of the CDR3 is TGTGCCAGCAGTTACTCTCGGCGTCACACCGGGGAGCTGTTTTTT. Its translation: CASSYSRRHTGELFF.

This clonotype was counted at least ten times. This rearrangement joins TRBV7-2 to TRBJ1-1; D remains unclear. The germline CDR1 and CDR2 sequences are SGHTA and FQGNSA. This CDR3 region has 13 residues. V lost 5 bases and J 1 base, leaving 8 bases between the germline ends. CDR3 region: CASSPTENTEAFF. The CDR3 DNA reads TGTGCCAGCAGCCCCACAGAGAACACTGAAGCTTTCTTT.

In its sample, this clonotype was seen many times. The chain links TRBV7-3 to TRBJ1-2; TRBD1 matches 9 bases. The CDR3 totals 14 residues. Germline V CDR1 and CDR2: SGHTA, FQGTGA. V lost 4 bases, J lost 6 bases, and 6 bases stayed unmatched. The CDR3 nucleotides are TGTGCCAGCAGCTCCGGACAGGGGATCAATGGCTACACCTTC. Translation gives CASSSGQGINGYTF.

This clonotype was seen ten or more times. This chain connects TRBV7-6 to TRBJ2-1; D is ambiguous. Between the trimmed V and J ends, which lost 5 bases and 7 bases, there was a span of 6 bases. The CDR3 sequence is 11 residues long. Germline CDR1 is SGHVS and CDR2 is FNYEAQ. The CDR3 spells CASSTRNEQFF. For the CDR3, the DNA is TGTGCCAGCAGCACTCGTAATGAGCAGTTCTTC.

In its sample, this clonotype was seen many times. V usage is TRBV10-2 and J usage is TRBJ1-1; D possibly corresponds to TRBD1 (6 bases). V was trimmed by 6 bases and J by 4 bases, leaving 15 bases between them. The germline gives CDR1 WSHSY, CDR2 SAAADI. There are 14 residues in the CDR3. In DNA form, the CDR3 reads TGCGCCAGCAGACAAGGGGGGACGACCACTGAAGCTTTCTTT. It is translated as CASRQGGTTTEAFF.

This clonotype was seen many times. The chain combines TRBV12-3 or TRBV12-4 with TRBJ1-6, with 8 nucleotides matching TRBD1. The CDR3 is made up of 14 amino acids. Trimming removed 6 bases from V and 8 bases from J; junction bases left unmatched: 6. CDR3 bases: TGTGCCAGCAGCAGACAGGGGTTAGATTCACCCCTCCACTTT. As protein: CASSRQGLDSPLHF.

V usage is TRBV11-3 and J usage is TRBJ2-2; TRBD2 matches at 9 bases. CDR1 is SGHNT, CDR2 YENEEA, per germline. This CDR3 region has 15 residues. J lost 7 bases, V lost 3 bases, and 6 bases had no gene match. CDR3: CASSFSGSRIGELFF. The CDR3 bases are TGTGCCAGCAGCTTTAGCGGGAGCCGAATCGGGGAGCTGTTTTTT.

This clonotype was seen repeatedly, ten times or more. Written as DNA, the CDR3 is TGCAGTGCTAGGAAGGGACTATTACCGAGCACAGATACGCAGTATTTT. Protein sequence: CSARKGLLPSTDTQYF. This chain links TRBV20-1 with TRBJ2-3; 7 bases map to TRBD2. With V trimmed by 3 bases and J by 0 bases, 9 bases remained unmatched. The CDR3 totals 16 residues. Germline V lookup: CDR1 DFQATT, CDR2 SNEGSKA (reference sequence).

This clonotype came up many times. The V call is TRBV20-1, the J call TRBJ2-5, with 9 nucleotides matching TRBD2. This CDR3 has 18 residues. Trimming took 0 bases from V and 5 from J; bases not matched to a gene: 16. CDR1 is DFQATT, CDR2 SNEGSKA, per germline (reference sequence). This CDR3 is CSARDGAPGRTSVETQYF. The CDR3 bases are TGCAGTGCTAGAGATGGGGCACCGGGCAGGACTAGCGTGGAGACCCAGTACTTC.

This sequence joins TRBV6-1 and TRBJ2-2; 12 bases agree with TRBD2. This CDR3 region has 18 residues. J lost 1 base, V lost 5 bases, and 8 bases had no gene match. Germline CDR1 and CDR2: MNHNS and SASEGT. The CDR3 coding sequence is TGTGCCAGCAGTTTAGGGCTAGCGGGGGGGCTGAACACCGGGGAGCTGTTTTTT. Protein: CASSLGLAGGLNTGELFF.

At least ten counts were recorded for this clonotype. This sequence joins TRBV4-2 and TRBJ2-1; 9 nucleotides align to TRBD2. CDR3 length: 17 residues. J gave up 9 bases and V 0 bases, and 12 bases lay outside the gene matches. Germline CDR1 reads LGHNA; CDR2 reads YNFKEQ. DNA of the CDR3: TGTGCCAGCAGCCAAGATCGGGGTAGCGGGAGTACGACTGAGCAGTTCTTC. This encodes CASSQDRGSGSTTEQFF.

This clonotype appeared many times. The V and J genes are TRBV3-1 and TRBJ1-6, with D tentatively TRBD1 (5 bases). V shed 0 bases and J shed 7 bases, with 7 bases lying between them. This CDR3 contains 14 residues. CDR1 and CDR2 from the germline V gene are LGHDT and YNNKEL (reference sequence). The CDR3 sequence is CASSQDRQNSPLHF. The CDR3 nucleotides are TGTGCCAGCAGCCAAGACCGACAGAATTCACCCCTCCACTTT.

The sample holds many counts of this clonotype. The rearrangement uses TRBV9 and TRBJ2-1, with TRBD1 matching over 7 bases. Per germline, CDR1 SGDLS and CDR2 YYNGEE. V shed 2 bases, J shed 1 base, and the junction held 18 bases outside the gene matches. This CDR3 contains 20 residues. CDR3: CASSVQSGGKWGSSYNEQFF. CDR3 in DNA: TGTGCCAGCAGCGTCCAATCAGGGGGTAAATGGGGGAGTTCCTACAATGAGCAGTTCTTC.